This T cell receptor beta chain appears in the sequencing data of a study of shared clonotypes between healthy human individuals. The wider study: Every donor yielded three CD4 naive, three CD4 memory, two CD8 naive and one CD8 memory plate. Study results and caveats: Richness estimates generally favored naive over memory subsets.

Cells designated naive CD8 were CD45RO-negative and were positively selected for CCR7, with terminally differentiated effector memory CD45RA+ cells excluded. The CDR3 is made up of 14 amino acids. Trimming shortened V by 0 bases and J by 7 bases, and 12 bases separated the two germline ends. From germline, CDR1 is SGHVS and CDR2 FNYEAQ. Remarks on this clone: What it binds is unknown.

This table comes from immunoSEQ multiplex PCR, and its TCRdb copy is limited to in-frame clones, with some not included. The sample has about 2 million clones, roughly 95% seen once; the top ten hold less than 1.5%. Sequenced sample: naive CD8+ T cells sorted from blood. V and J are TRBV7-6 and TRBJ1-1; tentatively, D is TRBD1 (6 bases). This clonotype was sampled from a man in his late teens or twenties in good health. The CDR3 here is CASSLAGTSNEAFF. CDR3 nucleotides: TGTGCCAGCAGCTTAGCCGGGACAAGCAATGAAGCTTTCTTT.